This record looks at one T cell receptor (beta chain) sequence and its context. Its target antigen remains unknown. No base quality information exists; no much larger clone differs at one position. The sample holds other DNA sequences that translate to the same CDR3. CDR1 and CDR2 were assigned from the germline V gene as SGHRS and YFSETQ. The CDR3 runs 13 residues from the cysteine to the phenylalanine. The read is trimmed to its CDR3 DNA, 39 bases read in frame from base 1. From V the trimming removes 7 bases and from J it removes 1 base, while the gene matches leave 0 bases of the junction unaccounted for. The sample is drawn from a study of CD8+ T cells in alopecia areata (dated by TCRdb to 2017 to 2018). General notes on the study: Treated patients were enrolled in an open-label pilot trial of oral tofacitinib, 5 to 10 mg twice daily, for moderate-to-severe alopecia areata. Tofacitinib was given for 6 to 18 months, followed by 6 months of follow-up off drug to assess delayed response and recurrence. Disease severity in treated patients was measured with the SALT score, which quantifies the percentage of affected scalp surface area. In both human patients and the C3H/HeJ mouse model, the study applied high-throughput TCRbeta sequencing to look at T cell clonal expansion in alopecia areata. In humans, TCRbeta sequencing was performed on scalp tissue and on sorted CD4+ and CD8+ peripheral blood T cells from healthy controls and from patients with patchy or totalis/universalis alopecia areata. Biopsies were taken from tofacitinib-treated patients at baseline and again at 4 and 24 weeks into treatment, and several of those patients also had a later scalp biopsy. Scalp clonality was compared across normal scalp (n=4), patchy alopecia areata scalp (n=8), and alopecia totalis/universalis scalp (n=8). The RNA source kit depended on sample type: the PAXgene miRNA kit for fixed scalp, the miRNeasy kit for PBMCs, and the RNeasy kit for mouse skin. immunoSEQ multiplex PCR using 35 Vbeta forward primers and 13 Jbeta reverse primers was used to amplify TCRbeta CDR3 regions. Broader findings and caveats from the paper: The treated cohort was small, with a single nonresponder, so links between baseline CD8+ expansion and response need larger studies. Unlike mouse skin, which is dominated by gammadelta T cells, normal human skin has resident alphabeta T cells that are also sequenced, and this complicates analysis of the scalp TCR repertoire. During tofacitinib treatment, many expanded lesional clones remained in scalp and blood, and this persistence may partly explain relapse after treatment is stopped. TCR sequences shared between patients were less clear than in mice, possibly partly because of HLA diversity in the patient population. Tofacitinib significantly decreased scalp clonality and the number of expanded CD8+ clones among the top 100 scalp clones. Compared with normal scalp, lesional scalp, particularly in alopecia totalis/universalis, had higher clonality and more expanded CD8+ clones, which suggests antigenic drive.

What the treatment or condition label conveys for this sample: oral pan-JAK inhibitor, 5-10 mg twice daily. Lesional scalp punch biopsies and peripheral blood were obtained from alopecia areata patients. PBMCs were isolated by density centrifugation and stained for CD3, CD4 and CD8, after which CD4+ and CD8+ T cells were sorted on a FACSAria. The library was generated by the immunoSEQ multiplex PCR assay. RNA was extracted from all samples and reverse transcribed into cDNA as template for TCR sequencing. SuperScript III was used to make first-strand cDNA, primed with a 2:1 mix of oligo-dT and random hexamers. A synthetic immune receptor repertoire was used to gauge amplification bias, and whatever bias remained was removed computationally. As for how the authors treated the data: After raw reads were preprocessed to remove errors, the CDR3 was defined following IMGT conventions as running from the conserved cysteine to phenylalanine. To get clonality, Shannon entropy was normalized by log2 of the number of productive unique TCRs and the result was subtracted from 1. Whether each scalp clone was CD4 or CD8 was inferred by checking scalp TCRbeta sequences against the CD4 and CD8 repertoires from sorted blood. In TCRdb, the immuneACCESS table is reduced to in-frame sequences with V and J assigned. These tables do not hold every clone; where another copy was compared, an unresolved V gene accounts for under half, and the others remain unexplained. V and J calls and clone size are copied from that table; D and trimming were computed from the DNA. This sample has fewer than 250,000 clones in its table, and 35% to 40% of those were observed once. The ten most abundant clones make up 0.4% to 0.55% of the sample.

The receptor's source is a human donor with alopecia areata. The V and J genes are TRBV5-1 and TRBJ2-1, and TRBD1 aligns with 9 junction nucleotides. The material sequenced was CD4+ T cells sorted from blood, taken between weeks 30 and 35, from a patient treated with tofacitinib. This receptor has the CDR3 CASGQGSYNEQFF. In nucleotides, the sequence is TGCGCCAGCGGACAGGGGTCCTACAATGAGCAGTTCTTC.